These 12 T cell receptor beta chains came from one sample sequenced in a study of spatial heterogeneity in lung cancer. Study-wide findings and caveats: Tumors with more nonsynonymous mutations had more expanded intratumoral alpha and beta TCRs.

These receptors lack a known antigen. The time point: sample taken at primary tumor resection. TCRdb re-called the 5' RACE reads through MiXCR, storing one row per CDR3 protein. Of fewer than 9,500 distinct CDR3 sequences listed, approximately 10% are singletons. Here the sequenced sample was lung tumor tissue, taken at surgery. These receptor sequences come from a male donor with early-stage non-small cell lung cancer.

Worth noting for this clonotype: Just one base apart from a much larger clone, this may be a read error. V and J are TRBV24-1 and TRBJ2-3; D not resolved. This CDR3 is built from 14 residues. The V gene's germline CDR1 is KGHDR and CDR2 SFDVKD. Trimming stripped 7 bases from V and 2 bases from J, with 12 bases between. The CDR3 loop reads CATRGSRITDTQYF. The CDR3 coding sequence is TGTGCCACCAGAGGTTCGCGGATCACAGATACGCAGTATTTT.

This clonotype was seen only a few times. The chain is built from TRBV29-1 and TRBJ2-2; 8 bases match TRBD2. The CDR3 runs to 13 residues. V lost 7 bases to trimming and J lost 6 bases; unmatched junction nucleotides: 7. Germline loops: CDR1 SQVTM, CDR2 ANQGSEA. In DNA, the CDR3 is TGCAGCGCAACGGGACTAGTAGCCGGGGAGCTGTTTTTT. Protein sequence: CSATGLVAGELFF.

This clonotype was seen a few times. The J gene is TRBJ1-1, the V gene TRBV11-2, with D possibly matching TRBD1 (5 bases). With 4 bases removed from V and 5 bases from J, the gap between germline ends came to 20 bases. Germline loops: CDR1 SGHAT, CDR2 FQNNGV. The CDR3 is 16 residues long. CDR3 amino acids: CASSYILQGPGTEAFF. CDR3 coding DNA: TGTGCCAGCAGCTATATCCTTCAGGGCCCGGGGACTGAAGCTTTCTTT.

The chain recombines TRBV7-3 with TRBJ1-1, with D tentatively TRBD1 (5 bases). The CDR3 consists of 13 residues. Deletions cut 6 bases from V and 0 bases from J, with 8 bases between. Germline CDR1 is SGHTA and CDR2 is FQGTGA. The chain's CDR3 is CASSTDMNTEAFF. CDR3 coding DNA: TGTGCCAGCAGTACGGACATGAACACTGAAGCTTTCTTT.

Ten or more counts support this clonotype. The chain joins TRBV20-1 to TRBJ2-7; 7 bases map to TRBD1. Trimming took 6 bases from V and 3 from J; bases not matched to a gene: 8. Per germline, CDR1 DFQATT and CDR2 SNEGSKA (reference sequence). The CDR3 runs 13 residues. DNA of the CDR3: TGCAGTGCACCCAGACAGGGAAACTACGAGCAGTACTTC. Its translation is CSAPRQGNYEQYF.

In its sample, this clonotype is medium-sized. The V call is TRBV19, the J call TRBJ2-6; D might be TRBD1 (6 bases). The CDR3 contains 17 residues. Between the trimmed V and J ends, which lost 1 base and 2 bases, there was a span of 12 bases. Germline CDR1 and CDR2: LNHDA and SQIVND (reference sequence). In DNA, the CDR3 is TGTGCCAGTAGTATAGCCAGGGGATCCCCTGGGGCCAACGTCCTGACTTTC. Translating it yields CASSIARGSPGANVLTF. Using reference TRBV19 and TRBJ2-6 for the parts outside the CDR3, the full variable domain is DGGITQSPKYLFRKEGQNVTLSCEQNLNHDAMYWYRQDPGQGLRLIYYSQIVNDFQKGDIAEGYSVSREKKESFPLTVTSAQKNPTAFYLCASSIARGSPGANVLTFGAGSRLTVL.

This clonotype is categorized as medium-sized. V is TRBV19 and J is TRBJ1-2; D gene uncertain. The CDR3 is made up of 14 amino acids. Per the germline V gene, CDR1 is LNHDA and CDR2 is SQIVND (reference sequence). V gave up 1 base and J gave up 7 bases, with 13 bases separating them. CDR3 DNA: TGTGCCAGTAGTATAGCCACTGCAAGGCGTGGCTACACCTTC. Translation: CASSIATARRGYTF. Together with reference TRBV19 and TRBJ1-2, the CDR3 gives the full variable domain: DGGITQSPKYLFRKEGQNVTLSCEQNLNHDAMYWYRQDPGQGLRLIYYSQIVNDFQKGDIAEGYSVSREKKESFPLTVTSAQKNPTAFYLCASSIATARRGYTFGSGTRLTVV.

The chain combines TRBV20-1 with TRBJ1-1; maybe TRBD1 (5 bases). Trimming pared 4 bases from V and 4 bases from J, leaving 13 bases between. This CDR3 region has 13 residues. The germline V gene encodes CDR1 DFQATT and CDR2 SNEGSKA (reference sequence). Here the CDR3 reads CSAKLSGSTEAFF. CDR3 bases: TGCAGTGCTAAATTATCAGGGTCCACTGAAGCTTTCTTT.

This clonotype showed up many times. DNA of the CDR3: TGCAGTGCTAGACCTGACGGGGCCGGGGAGCTGTTTTTT. This codes for CSARPDGAGELFF. This rearrangement joins TRBV20-1 to TRBJ2-2, with D possibly being TRBD2 (5 bases). V was shortened by 2 bases and J by 6 bases, with 10 bases between the two germline ends. This CDR3 region has 13 residues. Germline CDR1 and CDR2: DFQATT and SNEGSKA (reference sequence).

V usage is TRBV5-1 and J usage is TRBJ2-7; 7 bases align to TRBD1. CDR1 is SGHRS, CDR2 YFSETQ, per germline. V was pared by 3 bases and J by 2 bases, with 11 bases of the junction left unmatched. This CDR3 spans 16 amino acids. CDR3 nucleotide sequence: TGCGCCAGCAGCTCCCTATCAACAGGGGCACCCTACGAGCAGTACTTC. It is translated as CASSSLSTGAPYEQYF.

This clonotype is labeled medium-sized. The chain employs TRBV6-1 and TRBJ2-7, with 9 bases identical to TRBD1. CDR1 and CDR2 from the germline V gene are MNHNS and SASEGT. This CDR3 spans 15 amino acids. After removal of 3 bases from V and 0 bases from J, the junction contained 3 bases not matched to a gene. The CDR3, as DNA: TGTGCCAGCAGTGACAGACAGGGGGGCTCCTACGAGCAGTACTTC. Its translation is CASSDRQGGSYEQYF.

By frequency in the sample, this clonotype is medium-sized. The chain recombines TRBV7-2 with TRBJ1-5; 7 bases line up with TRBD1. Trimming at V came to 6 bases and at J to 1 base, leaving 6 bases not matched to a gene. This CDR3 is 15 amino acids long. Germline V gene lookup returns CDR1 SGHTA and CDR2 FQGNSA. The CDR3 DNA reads TGTGCCAGCAGTTTCGGACAGGACAGCAATCAGCCCCAGCATTTT. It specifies CASSFGQDSNQPQHF.